This is a list of T cell receptor beta chains from one sample in a study of breast tumors, draining lymph nodes, adjacent tissues. TCRdb processed the multiplex PCR reads anew with MiXCR; each CDR3 protein has one entry. The sample has about 100,000 distinct CDR3 sequences, around 21% seen once. Material for sequencing was axillary lymph node tissue. These receptors were collected from a female donor with breast cancer. Some clones in this sample may be carry-over from other donors' samples. Each CDR3 is given with its conserved first and last residue. The D gene is left open where the match is weak. Clone size is given for some rows only: seen once, a few or many times, or a class if the clone is expanded.

size | D | J | V | CDR3 | DNA
. | . | TRBJ2-7 | TRBV5-1 | CASSLDWLGAGYEQYF | TGCGCCAGCAGCTTGGATTGGTTGGGGGCAGGATACGAGCAGTACTTC
. | . | TRBJ1-2 | TRBV28 | CASRGYSTAYDGYTF | TGTGCCAGCAGAGGTTACTCAACAGCTTATGATGGCTACACCTTC
many | . | TRBJ1-5 | TRBV6-6 | CASSQRRGHQPQHF | TGTGCCAGCAGCCAGAGGCGGGGGCATCAGCCCCAGCATTTT
many | TRBD2 | TRBJ2-7 | TRBV5-4 | CASSAVSGSPYEQYF | TGTGCCAGCAGCGCCGTTAGCGGGAGTCCCTACGAGCAGTACTTC
many | TRBD1 | TRBJ1-2 | TRBV20-1 | CSAKTDRGRSLHGYTF | TGCAGTGCTAAAACCGACAGGGGGCGATCTCTCCATGGCTACACCTTC
many | . | TRBJ2-7 | TRBV9 | CASSAQGHPIGGEQYF | TGTGCCAGCAGCGCCCAGGGACACCCAATAGGAGGCGAGCAGTACTTC
many | . | TRBJ2-7 | TRBV7-2 | CASMLARGSYEQYF | TGTGCCAGCATGCTTGCCAGGGGCTCCTACGAGCAGTACTTC
many | TRBD1 | TRBJ1-3 | TRBV10-3 | CAISGDRNIYGNTIYF | TGTGCCATCAGTGGGGACAGGAACATTTATGGAAACACCATATATTTT
. | . | TRBJ2-6 | TRBV7-8 | CASSLSGGRLSGANVLTF | TGTGCCAGCAGTCTATCAGGTGGGAGACTCTCTGGGGCCAACGTCCTGACTTTC
many | . | TRBJ2-6 | TRBV4-1 | CASSQDSPSEGFSGANVLTF | TGCGCCAGCAGCCAAGATTCCCCCTCGGAGGGATTCTCTGGGGCCAACGTCCTGACTTTC
many | . | TRBJ2-2 | TRBV10-3 | CAISERDPNTGELFF | TGTGCCATCAGTGAGAGGGACCCGAACACCGGGGAGCTGTTTTTT
many | . | TRBJ2-1 | TRBV19 | CASATRLDNEQFF | TGTGCCAGCGCAACAAGACTAGACAATGAGCAGTTCTTC
many | TRBD1 | TRBJ2-7 | TRBV24-1 | CATSGGTGPAWEQYF | TGTGCCACCAGTGGTGGGACAGGTCCCGCCTGGGAGCAGTACTTC
many | TRBD1 | TRBJ2-5 | TRBV9 | CASSVAGQGRETQYF | TGTGCCAGCAGCGTAGCGGGACAGGGCCGAGAGACCCAGTACTTC
many | TRBD1 | TRBJ2-1 | TRBV5-1 | CASSRGDRDYNEQFF | TGCGCCAGCAGCCGGGGGGACAGGGACTACAATGAGCAGTTCTTC
many | TRBD1 | TRBJ1-3 | TRBV9 | CASSEQGGSGNTIYF | TGTGCCAGCAGCGAGCAGGGGGGGTCTGGAAACACCATATATTTT
many | . | TRBJ2-7 | TRBV4-1 | CASSDPGDIYEQYF | TGCGCCAGCAGCGACCCCGGGGACATCTACGAGCAGTACTTC
many | . | TRBJ2-7 | TRBV19 | CASSIAGNSYEQYF | TGTGCCAGTAGTATTGCCGGAAACTCCTACGAGCAGTACTTC
many | . | TRBJ1-6 | TRBV9 | CASSVDPGADYSPLHF | TGTGCCAGCAGCGTAGACCCAGGGGCCGATTATTCACCCCTCCACTTT
many | TRBD1 | TRBJ1-5 | TRBV2 | CASADRASSYSNQPQHF | TGTGCCAGCGCGGACAGGGCCTCCTCATATAGCAATCAGCCCCAGCATTTT
many | . | TRBJ1-2 | TRBV7-8 | CASSLAFGPRDYGYTF | TGTGCCAGCAGCTTAGCTTTCGGCCCGAGGGACTATGGCTACACCTTC
many | . | TRBJ2-1 | TRBV2 | CASSDYAGTVNEQFF | TGTGCCAGCAGTGATTACGCCGGGACCGTCAATGAGCAGTTCTTC
many | . | TRBJ2-7 | TRBV20-1 | CSASTQNRQTYEQYF | TGCAGTGCTAGTACTCAGAACAGGCAAACCTACGAGCAGTACTTC
many | . | TRBJ1-2 | TRBV30 | CAWSGGPHPGGYTF | TGTGCCTGGAGTGGGGGACCTCACCCGGGAGGCTACACCTTC
few | TRBD1 | TRBJ1-5 | TRBV27 | CASSVSGGRNQPQHF | TGTGCCAGCAGTGTATCAGGGGGCCGCAATCAGCCCCAGCATTTT
many | . | TRBJ1-5 | TRBV5-8 | CASSWGSGNQPQHF | TGTGCCAGCAGCTGGGGGTCGGGCAATCAGCCCCAGCATTTT
many | TRBD2 | TRBJ2-1 | TRBV20-1 | CSARVGLAGSYNEQFF | TGCAGTGCTAGAGTAGGATTAGCGGGTTCCTACAATGAGCAGTTCTTC
many | . | TRBJ2-3 | TRBV6-5 | CASSYSGQGTDTQYF | TGTGCCAGCAGTTACTCAGGCCAGGGGACGGATACGCAGTATTTT
many | TRBD2 | TRBJ2-1 | TRBV9 | CASSVSGGALNEQFF | TGTGCCAGCAGCGTTAGCGGGGGGGCTTTGAATGAGCAGTTCTTC
. | TRBD2 | TRBJ2-7 | TRBV19 | CASSIGLADPYNEQYF | TGTGCCAGTAGTATCGGACTAGCGGACCCCTACAATGAGCAGTACTTC
many | TRBD1 | TRBJ1-2 | TRBV6-5 | CASSYGTGGYGYTF | TGTGCCAGCAGTTACGGGACAGGGGGCTATGGCTACACCTTC
many | . | TRBJ1-4 | TRBV15 | CATSRDMTVTNEKLFF | TGTGCCACCAGCAGAGATATGACAGTAACTAATGAAAAACTGTTTTTT
many | . | TRBJ2-7 | TRBV11-3 | CASSVKSGSSYEQYF | TGTGCCAGCAGCGTAAAGAGCGGTTCATCCTACGAGCAGTACTTC
. | TRBD1 | TRBJ2-1 | TRBV7-3 | CASTGDRGTYNEQFF | TGTGCCAGCACCGGGGACAGGGGAACGTACAATGAGCAGTTCTTC
many | . | TRBJ1-3 | TRBV7-9 | CASSLPRDLCSGNTIYF | TGTGCCAGCAGCCTGCCCCGGGACCTTTGCTCTGGAAACACCATATATTTT
. | TRBD1 | TRBJ2-1 | TRBV29-1 | CSVDRVTSNEQFF | TGCAGCGTCGACAGGGTCACTAGTAATGAGCAGTTCTTC
few | TRBD2 | TRBJ2-2 | TRBV6-1 | CASRTHGLAGRAGELFF | TGTGCCAGCAGGACCCACGGACTAGCGGGAAGGGCCGGGGAGCTGTTTTTT